The 26 T cell receptor beta chains below were found in one sample sequenced in a study of blood T cell repertoires in COVID-19. Profiled with immunoSEQ multiplex PCR; TCRdb holds only in-frame clones, not every one. Among roughly 14,000 clones, around 80% were seen once, and the ten largest hold around 17%. Sequenced input: peripheral blood. The receptors were sampled from a human donor in a cohort sampled during active COVID-19.

The V and J genes are TRBV28 and TRBJ1-5; D remains ambiguous. The CDR3 is 16 amino acids. From germline, CDR1 is MDHEN and CDR2 SYDVKM. Trimming removed 5 bases at V and 9 bases at J, with 23 bases between. The CDR3 is CASSPSGKGIERPQHF. CDR3 DNA sequence: TGTGCCAGCAGTCCCTCGGGAAAAGGGATAGAACGGCCCCAGCATTTT.

This rearrangement joins TRBV6-5 to TRBJ1-3; TRBD1 might be the D (5 bases). V was trimmed by 0 bases and J by 4 bases, leaving 10 bases between them. Per the germline V gene, CDR1 is MNHEY and CDR2 is SVGAGI. The CDR3 loop spans 15 amino acids. CDR3: CASSYSGGRGNTIYF. The CDR3 nucleotides are TGTGCCAGCAGTTACTCGGGGGGTCGCGGAAACACCATATATTTT.

The chain employs TRBV11-3 and TRBJ2-1; 14 nucleotides match TRBD2. Germline assignment: CDR1 SGHNT and CDR2 YENEEA. V shed 3 bases, J shed 6 bases, and the junction held 7 bases outside the gene matches. The CDR3 length is 17 residues. In DNA form, the CDR3 reads TGTGCCAGCAGCTTGGACGGGGGACTAGCGGGAGTCAATGAGCAGTTCTTC. Translated: CASSLDGGLAGVNEQFF. The full variable domain, with the rest looked up from reference TRBV11-3 and TRBJ2-1, is EAGVVQSPRYKIIEKKQPVAFWCNPISGHNTLYWYLQNLGQGPELLIRYENEEAVDDSQLPKDRFSAERLKGVDSTLKIQPAELGDSAVYLCASSLDGGLAGVNEQFFGPGTRLTVL.

The chain couples TRBV5-6 to TRBJ1-5; TRBD1 agrees at 9 bases. The V and J ends lost 3 bases and 5 bases, in that order; junction bases with no gene match: 3. This CDR3 is built from 14 residues. CDR1 is SGHDT and CDR2 is YYEEEE in the germline V gene. CDR3 DNA sequence: TGTGCCAGCAGCTGGGGGACAGGGTATCAGCCCCAGCATTTT. It translates to CASSWGTGYQPQHF.

The chain employs TRBV6-1 and TRBJ1-5, with a tentative D call TRBD1 (6 bases). CDR3 length: 17 residues. V was cut by 3 bases and J by 6 bases, with 21 bases left in between. In germline, CDR1 is MNHNS, CDR2 SASEGT. Here the CDR3 reads CASSDIGAGAGVQPQHF. The DNA for the CDR3 is TGTGCCAGCAGTGACATAGGGGCAGGGGCCGGGGTTCAGCCCCAGCATTTT.

This chain links TRBV4-2 with TRBJ1-2; D remains unclear. This CDR3 spans 13 amino acids. V dropped 4 bases and J dropped 7 bases, with 13 bases sitting between them. Germline CDR1 reads LGHNA; CDR2 reads YNFKEQ. In nucleotides, the CDR3 is TGTGCCAGCAGCCCCCGATCCTCGGGTGGCTACACCTTC. This sequence encodes CASSPRSSGGYTF.

This chain's CDR3 is CASSARQGKSYNEQFF. In DNA, the CDR3 is TGTGCCAGCAGCGCCCGACAGGGAAAGTCCTACAATGAGCAGTTCTTC. The rearrangement joins TRBV7-2 to TRBJ2-1; 7 bases line up with TRBD1. Per germline, CDR1 SGHTA and CDR2 FQGNSA. V was pared by 5 bases and J by 1 base, with 8 bases of the junction left unmatched. CDR3 length: 16 residues.

This clone showed up just a few times. The CDR3 nucleotides read TGTGCCAGCAGTTCCGGGACTAGCGTCGAGCAGTACTTC. It translates to CASSSGTSVEQYF. This chain links TRBV2 with TRBJ2-7, with TRBD2 identical over 10 bases. The V and J ends lost 5 bases and 6 bases, in that order; junction bases with no gene match: 4. The CDR3 has 13 residues. CDR1 and CDR2 from the germline V gene are SNHLY and FYNNEI.

The rearrangement uses TRBV7-2 and TRBJ2-7, with 8 bases aligning to TRBD2. V was clipped by 1 base and J by 2 bases; unmatched bases: 7. The germline CDR1 and CDR2 sequences are SGHTA and FQGNSA. The CDR3 totals 16 residues. The CDR3 loop is CASSLGLALSTYEQYF. The CDR3, as DNA: TGTGCCAGCAGCTTAGGACTAGCGTTGTCCACCTACGAGCAGTACTTC.

The chain has TRBV6-5 and TRBJ1-2; possibly TRBD1 for D (6 bases). This CDR3 region has 13 residues. V lost 2 bases to trimming and J lost 8 bases, with 12 bases between them. CDR1 is MNHEY, CDR2 SVGAGI, per germline. The CDR3 DNA is TGTGCCAGCAGTTACCGGGGGGCGCTCGGCTACACCTTC. Protein product: CASSYRGALGYTF.

The rearrangement joins TRBV30 to TRBJ2-7, with 9 bases aligning to TRBD1. The CDR3 covers 15 residues. Germline V CDR1 and CDR2: GTSNPN, SVGIG (reference sequence). V was pared by 5 bases and J by 6 bases, with 14 bases of the junction left unmatched. CDR3 amino acids: CAWGRDRALNGEQYF. The CDR3 coding sequence is TGTGCCTGGGGACGGGACAGGGCTCTTAACGGCGAGCAGTACTTC. The variable domain in full, completed from reference TRBV30 and TRBJ2-7, reads SQTIHQWPATLVQPVGSPLSLECTVEGTSNPNLYWYRQAAGRGLQLLFYSVGIGQISSEVPQNLSASRPQDRQFILSSKKLLLSDSGFYLCAWGRDRALNGEQYFGPGTRLTVT.

V and J are TRBV20-1 and TRBJ2-1, with D possibly matching TRBD1 (7 bases). The germline V gene encodes CDR1 DFQATT and CDR2 SNEGSKA (reference sequence). Deletions cut 3 bases from V and 5 bases from J, with 14 bases between. This CDR3 is 14 amino acids long. CDR3 sequence reads: CSASRQGGNNEQFF. Written as DNA, the CDR3 is TGCAGTGCTAGTCGGCAGGGGGGAAACAATGAGCAGTTCTTC.

The gene calls are TRBV4-3 and TRBJ2-1, with 10 bases matching TRBD2. This CDR3 is 16 amino acids long. CDR1 and CDR2 (germline): LGHNA, YSLEER. The V and J ends lost 0 bases and 12 bases, in that order; junction bases with no gene match: 11. The CDR3 DNA reads TGCGCCAGCAGCCAAGATGCATCTAGCGGGAGAATTGGGCAGTTCTTC. This codes for CASSQDASSGRIGQFF.

The chain joins TRBV4-2 to TRBJ1-4, with TRBD1 matching 9 bases. This CDR3 contains 15 residues. V trimming: 5 bases; J trimming: 7 bases; junction bases outside the gene matches: 8. The germline V gene has CDR1 LGHNA and CDR2 YNFKEQ. CDR3 loop: CASSVQGASAEKLFF. The CDR3 DNA follows: TGTGCCAGCAGCGTACAGGGGGCGTCGGCTGAAAAACTGTTTTTT.

The chain has TRBV29-1 and TRBJ1-2; D is unclear. Germline-derived CDR1 and CDR2 are SQVTM and ANQGSEA. This CDR3 has 15 residues. V was shortened by 5 bases and J by 0 bases, with 16 bases between the two germline ends. In DNA, the CDR3 is TGCAGCGTTACCCCCTACAGAGCCTCTAACTATGGCTACACCTTC. It codes for CSVTPYRASNYGYTF.

The chain links TRBV27 to TRBJ2-5, with TRBD1 matching over 7 bases. Losses at the gene ends were 4 bases for V and 5 bases for J; bases not matched to a gene: 13. The CDR3 loop spans 16 amino acids. Germline lookup yields CDR1 MNHEY and CDR2 SMNVEV (reference sequence). The CDR3 loop reads CASSSLGQSPAETQYF. CDR3 DNA: TGTGCCAGCAGTTCTCTGGGACAGTCCCCAGCCGAGACCCAGTACTTC.

The CDR3 sequence: CASSSVQTSGETQYF. The CDR3 coding sequence is TGTGCCAGCAGTTCCGTTCAGACTAGCGGAGAGACCCAGTACTTC. The rearrangement links TRBV6-5 to TRBJ2-5; 9 nucleotides align to TRBD2. The V segment lost 4 bases and the J segment 4 bases; nucleotides outside the gene matches: 7. This CDR3 spans 15 amino acids. Germline CDR1 and CDR2: MNHEY and SVGAGI.

This chain joins TRBV27 and TRBJ2-7; TRBD2 matches at 8 bases. Germline CDR1 MNHEY, CDR2 SMNVEV (reference sequence). The CDR3 runs 15 residues. The V gene end was trimmed by 2 bases and the J gene end by 6 bases; junction bases not matched to a gene: 9. CDR3 amino acids: CASSLTTGTRSEQYF. For the CDR3, the DNA is TGTGCCAGCAGTTTAACCACCGGGACTAGAAGCGAGCAGTACTTC.

The chain carries TRBV7-2 and TRBJ1-2; TRBD1 aligns across 7 bases. V shed 5 bases, J shed 2 bases, and the junction held 8 bases outside the gene matches. The CDR3 has 15 residues. Germline CDR1 is SGHTA and CDR2 is FQGNSA. The CDR3 loop reads CASSNAGTVNYGYTF. The DNA for the CDR3 is TGTGCCAGCAGCAACGCCGGGACAGTCAACTATGGCTACACCTTC.

The V call is TRBV10-1, the J call TRBJ2-5, with TRBD1 matching 7 bases. The end of the DNA fits TRBJ2-7 better, so the J call may be wrong. Germline CDR1 is WNHNN and CDR2 is SYGVQD (reference sequence). This CDR3 has 15 residues. CDR3 loop: CASSDSGTASYEQYF. DNA of the CDR3: TGCGCCAGCAGTGATTCCGGGACAGCCTCCTACGAGCAGTACTTC.

The chain uses TRBV27 and TRBJ2-7; tentative D call: TRBD1 (5 bases). V lost 9 bases and J 5 bases, leaving 14 bases between the germline ends. The CDR3 consists of 12 residues. Germline assignment: CDR1 MNHEY and CDR2 SMNVEV (reference sequence). CDR3 nucleotide sequence: TGTGCCAGTTCAGGGTTTTCGAACGAGCAGTACTTC. This encodes CASSGFSNEQYF.

This chain connects TRBV18 to TRBJ1-4; 8 bases agree with TRBD1. This CDR3 comprises 17 residues. J was trimmed by 7 bases and V by 3 bases; bases with no gene match: 13. Germline V gives CDR1 KGHSH, CDR2 LQKENI. CDR3 in DNA: TGTGCCAGCTCACCCCCAGGACAGGGAGGGAGAGCTGAAAAACTGTTTTTT. This codes for CASSPPGQGGRAEKLFF.

This sequence joins TRBV15 and TRBJ1-4; D is unresolved. V was clipped by 1 base and J by 0 bases, with 6 bases between them. The germline gives CDR1 LNHNV, CDR2 YYDKDF (reference sequence). The CDR3 runs to 15 residues. DNA for the CDR3: TGTGCCACCAGCAGAGGCAGGACAACTAATGAAAAACTGTTTTTT. It specifies CATSRGRTTNEKLFF.

This chain links TRBV18 with TRBJ2-1; 14 bases map to TRBD2. The CDR3 sequence is 16 residues long. Trimming took 4 bases from V and 3 from J; bases not matched to a gene: 2. Germline V gene sequence: CDR1 KGHSH, CDR2 LQKENI. The CDR3 DNA reads TGTGCCAGCTCACGGACTAGCGGGGGGCACTACAATGAGCAGTTCTTC. Translated, it gives CASSRTSGGHYNEQFF.

This clone is medium-sized in the sample. The chain uses TRBV6-5 and TRBJ2-3; 9 bases align to TRBD1. From germline, CDR1 is MNHEY and CDR2 SVGAGI. The CDR3 consists of 15 residues. V lost 2 bases to trimming and J lost 3 bases; unmatched junction nucleotides: 3. CDR3 bases: TGTGCCAGCAGTTACGGGGACAGGGTGACAGATACGCAGTATTTT. The encoded protein is CASSYGDRVTDTQYF.

The rearrangement uses TRBV6-5 and TRBJ1-5; 8 bases map to TRBD1. J lost 6 bases, V lost 6 bases, and 10 bases had no gene match. CDR3 length: 15 amino acids. CDR1 and CDR2 (germline): MNHEY, SVGAGI. The CDR3 sequence: CASRIQGVRGQPQHF. The CDR3 nucleotides read TGTGCCAGCAGAATACAGGGGGTAAGGGGTCAGCCCCAGCATTTT.